Listed below are T cell receptor beta chains from one sample, sequenced in a study of blood T cell repertoires in COVID-19. Measured with immunoSEQ multiplex PCR; TCRdb has only the in-frame clones, and not every one. The sample contains 300,000 to 350,000 clones, more than 70% of which appear only once. The sequencing input was peripheral blood. All receptors come from an older woman with COVID-19, enrolled during active disease. CDR3s include the opening cysteine and the closing phenylalanine or tryptophan. The order of the fields is clone size, V gene, J gene, D gene, CDR3 DNA, CDR3 protein. The D gene is left open where the match is weak. For some rows the clone size is stated as once, few or many, or as a class when expanded; others skip it.

clone_size: -
v_call: TRBV27
j_call: TRBJ1-3
d_call: TRBD1
cdr3_nt: TGTGCCAGCAGTTTGGGACAGAGCTCTGGAAACACCATATATTTT
cdr3_aa: CASSLGQSSGNTIYF

clone_size: once
v_call: TRBV28
j_call: TRBJ1-1
d_call: -
cdr3_nt: TGTGCCAGCAGGTCCCCCGCGATGAACACTGAAGCTTTCTTT
cdr3_aa: CASRSPAMNTEAFF

clone_size: -
v_call: TRBV2
j_call: TRBJ2-5
d_call: TRBD2
cdr3_nt: TGTGCCAGCAGTGCGTGGTTAGCGGGGGGGAGGGAGACCCAGTACTTC
cdr3_aa: CASSAWLAGGRETQYF

clone_size: -
v_call: TRBV11-2
j_call: TRBJ1-2
d_call: -
cdr3_nt: TGTGCCAGCAGCTTACGAGAGTATGGCTACACCTTC
cdr3_aa: CASSLREYGYTF

clone_size: -
v_call: TRBV10-2
j_call: TRBJ2-3
d_call: TRBD1
cdr3_nt: TGCGCCAGCAGTGGGGACAGGGGTGTTATCGCAGATACGCAGTATTTT
cdr3_aa: CASSGDRGVIADTQYF

clone_size: -
v_call: TRBV28
j_call: TRBJ1-1
d_call: -
cdr3_nt: TGTGCCAGCAGGGAAGGCGGGCTTGTAAAGAACACTGAAGCTTTCTTT
cdr3_aa: CASREGGLVKNTEAFF

clone_size: -
v_call: TRBV19
j_call: TRBJ2-1
d_call: -
cdr3_nt: TGTGCCTCCGCACTGCGAAATGAGCAGTTCTTC
cdr3_aa: CASALRNEQFF

clone_size: -
v_call: TRBV18
j_call: TRBJ1-4
d_call: -
cdr3_nt: TGTGCCAGCTCACCTACAGGGAGCTCCAATGAAAAACTGTTTTTT
cdr3_aa: CASSPTGSSNEKLFF

clone_size: -
v_call: TRBV28
j_call: TRBJ2-1
d_call: -
cdr3_nt: TGTGCCAGCAGTCCAAGACAGAGCTCCTACAATGAGCAGTTCTTC
cdr3_aa: CASSPRQSSYNEQFF

clone_size: -
v_call: TRBV7-3
j_call: TRBJ1-1
d_call: TRBD1
cdr3_nt: TGTGCCAGCAGCCCCAGACCGGGACAGGGGACTGAAGCTTTCTTT
cdr3_aa: CASSPRPGQGTEAFF

clone_size: -
v_call: TRBV5-4
j_call: TRBJ2-5
d_call: TRBD2
cdr3_nt: TGTGCCAGCAGCCCCTTTCTAAGGACTAGCGGGGTTGAGACCCAGTACTTC
cdr3_aa: CASSPFLRTSGVETQYF

clone_size: few
v_call: TRBV4-1
j_call: TRBJ1-1
d_call: -
cdr3_nt: TGCGCCAGCAGCCAAGACAGAAACACTGAAGCTTTCTTT
cdr3_aa: CASSQDRNTEAFF

clone_size: -
v_call: TRBV24-1
j_call: TRBJ2-1
d_call: TRBD2
cdr3_nt: TGTGCCACCAGTGGCGGGACTAACAATGAGCAGTTCTTC
cdr3_aa: CATSGGTNNEQFF

clone_size: -
v_call: TRBV25-1
j_call: TRBJ1-6
d_call: TRBD1
cdr3_nt: TGTGCCAGCAGGGCCGACGGGACAGGGAATTCACCCCTCCACTTT
cdr3_aa: CASRADGTGNSPLHF

clone_size: -
v_call: TRBV6-1
j_call: TRBJ1-2
d_call: -
cdr3_nt: TGTGCCAGCAGTGACGTGGGGGCGCAGGGCTACACCTTC
cdr3_aa: CASSDVGAQGYTF

clone_size: few
v_call: TRBV18
j_call: TRBJ1-1
d_call: TRBD1
cdr3_nt: TGTGCCAGCTCACCGGACAGGGTTGCCACTGAAGCTTTCTTT
cdr3_aa: CASSPDRVATEAFF

clone_size: -
v_call: TRBV11-2
j_call: TRBJ2-3
d_call: TRBD2
cdr3_nt: TGTGCCAGCAGCCGCCGTAGCGGGGGCAGCACAGATACGCAGTATTTT
cdr3_aa: CASSRRSGGSTDTQYF

clone_size: -
v_call: TRBV28
j_call: TRBJ1-1
d_call: TRBD1
cdr3_nt: TGTGCCAGCAGTTTAAAGGGGGCGAACACTGAAGCTTTCTTT
cdr3_aa: CASSLKGANTEAFF

clone_size: -
v_call: TRBV18
j_call: TRBJ2-7
d_call: -
cdr3_nt: TGTGCCAGCGGAGGGGGGGGCGAGCAGTACTTC
cdr3_aa: CASGGGGEQYF

clone_size: -
v_call: TRBV6-6
j_call: TRBJ1-6
d_call: TRBD1
cdr3_nt: TGTGCCAGCAGTCCGGGACAGCCGAGCTCCTATAATTCACCCCTCCACTTT
cdr3_aa: CASSPGQPSSYNSPLHF

clone_size: few
v_call: TRBV27
j_call: TRBJ1-6
d_call: -
cdr3_nt: TGTGCCAGCAGTTTATCGACGCAGGGGTCCTCACCCCTCCACTTT
cdr3_aa: CASSLSTQGSSPLHF

clone_size: few
v_call: TRBV11-2
j_call: TRBJ2-7
d_call: TRBD2
cdr3_nt: TGTGCCAGCAGCACAACTAGCGGGGGGAACTACGAGCAGTACTTC
cdr3_aa: CASSTTSGGNYEQYF

clone_size: -
v_call: TRBV4-1
j_call: TRBJ1-4
d_call: -
cdr3_nt: TGCGCCAGCAGCCAACCGACAGCAACTAATGAAAAACTGTTTTTT
cdr3_aa: CASSQPTATNEKLFF

clone_size: -
v_call: TRBV9
j_call: TRBJ2-2
d_call: -
cdr3_nt: TGTGCCAGCAGGGACTCCGCTGTTACCGGGGAGCTGTTTTTT
cdr3_aa: CASRDSAVTGELFF

clone_size: -
v_call: TRBV6-5
j_call: TRBJ1-2
d_call: -
cdr3_nt: TGTGCCAGCAGTACGAGGCAGGGAGGGAACTATGGCTACACCTTC
cdr3_aa: CASSTRQGGNYGYTF

clone_size: once
v_call: TRBV11-2
j_call: TRBJ2-1
d_call: TRBD2
cdr3_nt: TGTGCCAGCAATTGGCGGGGGGGGCGCCATGAGCAGTTCTTC
cdr3_aa: CASNWRGGRHEQFF

clone_size: -
v_call: TRBV6-5
j_call: TRBJ2-5
d_call: TRBD1
cdr3_nt: TGTGCCAGCAGGGGGGACAGGGAGACCCAGTACTTC
cdr3_aa: CASRGDRETQYF

clone_size: -
v_call: TRBV4-1
j_call: TRBJ1-1
d_call: -
cdr3_nt: TGCGCCAGCAGCCCGAGCGGGTTTAGTACTGAAGCTTTCTTT
cdr3_aa: CASSPSGFSTEAFF

clone_size: -
v_call: TRBV9
j_call: TRBJ2-7
d_call: TRBD1
cdr3_nt: TGTGCCAGCAGCCCCCAGGGGGCGGCCACCTACGAGCAGTACTTC
cdr3_aa: CASSPQGAATYEQYF

clone_size: -
v_call: TRBV2
j_call: TRBJ2-3
d_call: -
cdr3_nt: TGTGCCAGCAGCCTCAGGATGCACACAGATACGCAGTATTTT
cdr3_aa: CASSLRMHTDTQYF

clone_size: -
v_call: TRBV28
j_call: TRBJ1-2
d_call: -
cdr3_nt: TGTGCCAGCAGTTCCAAATATGGCTACACCTTC
cdr3_aa: CASSSKYGYTF

clone_size: -
v_call: TRBV27
j_call: TRBJ1-2
d_call: TRBD1
cdr3_nt: TGTGCCAGCAGTTCAACCTCGGGACAGGGCTATGGCTACACCTTC
cdr3_aa: CASSSTSGQGYGYTF

clone_size: -
v_call: TRBV28
j_call: TRBJ1-1
d_call: -
cdr3_nt: TGTGCCAGCAGCTACTACTCCCAGTACAACACTGAAGCTTTCTTT
cdr3_aa: CASSYYSQYNTEAFF